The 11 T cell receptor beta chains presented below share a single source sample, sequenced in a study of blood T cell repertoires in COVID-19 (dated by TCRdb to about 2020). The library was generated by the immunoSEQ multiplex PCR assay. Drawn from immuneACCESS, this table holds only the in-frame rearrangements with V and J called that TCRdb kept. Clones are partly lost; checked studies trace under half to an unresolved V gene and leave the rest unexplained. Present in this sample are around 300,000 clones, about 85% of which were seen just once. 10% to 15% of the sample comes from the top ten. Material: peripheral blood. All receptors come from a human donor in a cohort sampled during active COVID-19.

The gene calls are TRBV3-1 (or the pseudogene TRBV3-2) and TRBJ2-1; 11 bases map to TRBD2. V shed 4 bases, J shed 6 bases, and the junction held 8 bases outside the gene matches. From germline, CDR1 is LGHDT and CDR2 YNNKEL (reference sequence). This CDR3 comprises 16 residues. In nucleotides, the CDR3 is TGTGCCAGCAGCCCCCTAGCGGGGGGCCCCGGCAATGAGCAGTTCTTC. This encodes CASSPLAGGPGNEQFF.

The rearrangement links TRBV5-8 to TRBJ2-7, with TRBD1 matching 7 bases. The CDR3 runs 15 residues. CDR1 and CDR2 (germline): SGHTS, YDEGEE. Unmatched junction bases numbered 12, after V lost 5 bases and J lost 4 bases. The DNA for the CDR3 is TGTGCCAGCAGTCCCAAATGGGACAGCCTGTACGAGCAGTACTTC. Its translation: CASSPKWDSLYEQYF.

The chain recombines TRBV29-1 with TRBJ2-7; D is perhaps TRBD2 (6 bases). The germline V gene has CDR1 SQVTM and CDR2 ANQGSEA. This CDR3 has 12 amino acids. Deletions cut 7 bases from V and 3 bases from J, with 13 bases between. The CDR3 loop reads CSAGHSGYEQYF. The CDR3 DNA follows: TGCAGCGCTGGCCATAGCGGCTACGAGCAGTACTTC.

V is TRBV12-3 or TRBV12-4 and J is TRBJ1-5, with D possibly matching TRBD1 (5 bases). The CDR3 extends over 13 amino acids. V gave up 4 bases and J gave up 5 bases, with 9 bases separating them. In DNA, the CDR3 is TGTGCCAGCAGTTCGGGACTTGATCAGCCCCAGCATTTT. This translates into CASSSGLDQPQHF.

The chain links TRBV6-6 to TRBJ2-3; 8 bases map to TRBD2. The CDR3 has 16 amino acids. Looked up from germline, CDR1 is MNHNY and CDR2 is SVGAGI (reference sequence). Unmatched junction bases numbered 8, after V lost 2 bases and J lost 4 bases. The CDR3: CASSYGLAPAPDTQYF. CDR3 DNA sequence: TGTGCCAGCAGTTACGGACTAGCCCCCGCGCCAGATACGCAGTATTTT.

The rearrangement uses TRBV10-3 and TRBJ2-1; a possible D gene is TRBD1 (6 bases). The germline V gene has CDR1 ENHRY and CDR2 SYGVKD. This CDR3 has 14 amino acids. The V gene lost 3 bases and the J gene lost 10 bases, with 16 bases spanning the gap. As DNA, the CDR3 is TGTGCCATCAGTGACCGGGACATTCGCCCGGAGCAGTTCTTC. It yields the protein CAISDRDIRPEQFF.

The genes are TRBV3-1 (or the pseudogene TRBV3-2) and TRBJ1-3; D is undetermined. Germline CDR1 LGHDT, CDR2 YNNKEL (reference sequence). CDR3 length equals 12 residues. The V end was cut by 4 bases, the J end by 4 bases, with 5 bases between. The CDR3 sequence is CASSPLGNTIYF. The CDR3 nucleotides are TGTGCCAGCAGCCCCTTAGGAAACACCATATATTTT.

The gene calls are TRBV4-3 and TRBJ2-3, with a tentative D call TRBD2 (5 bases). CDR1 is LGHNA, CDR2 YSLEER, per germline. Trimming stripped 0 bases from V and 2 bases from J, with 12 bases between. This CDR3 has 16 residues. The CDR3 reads CASSQDRRGSTDTQYF. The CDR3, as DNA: TGCGCCAGCAGCCAAGATCGGCGCGGGTCCACAGATACGCAGTATTTT.

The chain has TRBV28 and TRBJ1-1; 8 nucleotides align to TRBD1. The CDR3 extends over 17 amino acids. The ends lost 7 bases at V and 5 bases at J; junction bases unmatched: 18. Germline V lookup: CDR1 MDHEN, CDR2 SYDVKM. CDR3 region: CASTYTQGAGVSTEAFF. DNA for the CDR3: TGTGCCAGCACCTATACCCAGGGGGCAGGGGTGAGTACTGAAGCTTTCTTT. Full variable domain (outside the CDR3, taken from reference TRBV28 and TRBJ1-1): DVKVTQSSRYLVKRTGEKVFLECVQDMDHENMFWYRQDPGLGLRLIYFSYDVKMKEKGDIPEGYSVSREKKERFSLILESASTNQTSMYLCASTYTQGAGVSTEAFFGQGTRLTVV.

The CDR3 DNA sequence: TGTGCCAGCAGCCTTTCTAGCGGCCCCGGGGAGCTGTTTTTT. Amino acids: CASSLSSGPGELFF. V usage is TRBV7-2 and J usage is TRBJ2-2, with 7 bases aligning to TRBD2. The CDR3 extends over 14 amino acids. With V trimmed by 5 bases and J by 6 bases, 6 bases remained unmatched. Germline-derived CDR1 and CDR2 are SGHTA and FQGNSA.

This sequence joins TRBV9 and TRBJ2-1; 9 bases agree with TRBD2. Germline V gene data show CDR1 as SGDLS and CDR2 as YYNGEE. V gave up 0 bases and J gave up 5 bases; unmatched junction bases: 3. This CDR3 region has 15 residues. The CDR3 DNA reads TGTGCCAGCAGCGTAGAACTAGCGGGTAACAATGAGCAGTTCTTC. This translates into CASSVELAGNNEQFF. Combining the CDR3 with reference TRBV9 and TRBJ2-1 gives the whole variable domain DSGVTQTPKHLITATGQRVTLRCSPRSGDLSVYWYQQSLDQGLQFLIQYYNGEERAKGNILERFSAQQFPDLHSELNLSSLELGDSALYFCASSVELAGNNEQFFGPGTRLTVL.